This entry lists 21 T cell receptor beta chains sequenced from one sample in a study of vaccination effects on CD4 cells after COVID-19. Under the ViraFEST assay, PBMC were stimulated with viral peptide pools so that antigen-specific CD4+ T cells expanded. Sequencing was performed afterwards. Culture lasted around eleven days before CD4+ T cell isolation. Participants were vaccinated with two doses of either the BNT162b2 or mRNA-1273 vaccine. These receptors lack a known antigen. This table comes from immunoSEQ multiplex PCR, and its TCRdb copy is limited to in-frame clones, with some not included. The sample contains more than 15,000 clones, 55% to 75% of which appear only once. The input for sequencing was CD4+ T cells from PBMCs cultured with SARS-CoV-2 spike peptides, taken after COVID-19 vaccination. These receptors all come from a human donor who received a COVID-19 vaccine.

The rearrangement uses TRBV5-1 and TRBJ2-7; D not resolved. Per germline, CDR1 SGHRS and CDR2 YFSETQ. Trimming shortened V by 1 base and J by 4 bases, and 9 bases separated the two germline ends. CDR3 length equals 13 residues. The CDR3 coding sequence is TGCGCCAGCAGCTTGACAGTGGGGTACGAGCAGTACTTC. It codes for CASSLTVGYEQYF.

The chain joins TRBV18 to TRBJ2-6, with a weak D call TRBD1 (5 bases). Germline assignment: CDR1 KGHSH and CDR2 LQKENI. This CDR3 contains 18 residues. The V end was cut by 3 bases, the J end by 0 bases, with 15 bases between. The CDR3 loop is CASSPTLPTVSGANVLTF. The CDR3 region has the DNA TGTGCCAGCTCACCGACGCTACCGACAGTCTCTGGGGCCAACGTCCTGACTTTC.

The genes are TRBV28 and TRBJ2-7; TRBD1 is a possible D gene (6 bases). The CDR3 is made up of 14 amino acids. V lost 8 bases and J 6 bases, leaving 20 bases between the germline ends. CDR1 is MDHEN and CDR2 is SYDVKM in the germline V gene. The CDR3 DNA reads TGTGCCAGCTCGGAAGGGGGTTCATCGGGCGAGCAGTACTTC. Encoded protein: CASSEGGSSGEQYF.

The V and J genes are TRBV6-5 and TRBJ2-7, with D perhaps matching TRBD2 (6 bases). V lost 6 bases and J lost 2, with 17 bases in between. This CDR3 has 15 amino acids. Germline V CDR1 and CDR2: MNHEY, SVGAGI. CDR3 protein: CASSRGLPNAYEQYF. CDR3 DNA: TGTGCCAGCAGCCGCGGACTACCGAATGCCTACGAGCAGTACTTC.

By its share, this clone is large. One junction end does not reproduce the germline sequence, and a read error may be involved. The chain employs TRBV7-7 and TRBJ2-2, with 7 bases matching TRBD1. The CDR3 has 15 amino acids. CDR1 and CDR2 (germline): SSHAT, FNYEAQ (reference sequence). The chain's CDR3 is CASSLQGGNTGELFF. The CDR3 bases are TGTGCTAGCAGCCTACAAGGGGGCAACACCGGGGAGCTGTTTTTT.

The chain combines TRBV3-1 (or the pseudogene TRBV3-2) with TRBJ1-4, with no clear D. The CDR3 totals 15 residues. With 4 bases removed from V and 6 bases from J, the gap between germline ends came to 15 bases. The germline CDR1 and CDR2 sequences are LGHDT and YNNKEL (reference sequence). CDR3 amino acids: CASSLSRSRDEKLFF. The CDR3 DNA follows: TGTGCCAGCAGCCTTAGTCGGTCGAGAGATGAAAAACTGTTTTTT.

The CDR3 DNA reads as TGTGCCAGCTCACGGTCGGAGGGCCCGAACTATGGCTACACCTTC. Protein product: CASSRSEGPNYGYTF. J is TRBJ1-2 and V is TRBV18; D unresolved. CDR3 length equals 15 residues. Trimming took 4 bases from V and 2 from J, leaving 14 bases between them. Germline V lookup: CDR1 KGHSH, CDR2 LQKENI.

The V call is TRBV5-1, the J call TRBJ2-2; tentative D call: TRBD1 (5 bases). The CDR3 sequence is 15 residues long. The V and J ends lost 0 bases and 4 bases respectively, with 10 bases between them. The germline gives CDR1 SGHRS, CDR2 YFSETQ. In nucleotides, the CDR3 is TGCGCCAGCAGCTTGGGACAGAATCCCACCGGGGAGCTGTTTTTT. Amino acid sequence: CASSLGQNPTGELFF. The entire variable domain, with the rest obtained from reference TRBV5-1 and TRBJ2-2, is as follows: KAGVTQTPRYLIKTRGQQVTLSCSPISGHRSVSWYQQTPGQGLQFLFEYFSETQRNKGNFPGRFSGRQFSNSRSEMNVSTLELGDSALYLCASSLGQNPTGELFFGEGSRLTVL.

The chain's CDR3 is CASRRQGGTYEQYF. CDR3 in DNA: TGTGCCAGCAGGAGACAGGGTGGAACCTACGAGCAGTACTTC. This sequence joins TRBV6-5 and TRBJ2-7; 7 positions match TRBD1. The CDR3 is 14 amino acids. The V gene's germline CDR1 is MNHEY and CDR2 SVGAGI. V lost 6 bases to trimming and J lost 2 bases; unmatched junction nucleotides: 7.

V is TRBV29-1 and J is TRBJ2-3; no definite D call. This CDR3 region has 12 residues. V was trimmed by 7 bases and J by 2 bases, leaving 10 bases between them. The germline CDR1 and CDR2 sequences are SQVTM and ANQGSEA. The CDR3 DNA sequence: TGCAGCGCCCAACAGCACACAGATACGCAGTATTTT. Protein sequence: CSAQQHTDTQYF.

This clone is categorized as medium-sized. The J gene is TRBJ1-6, the V gene TRBV29-1; D is perhaps TRBD1 (5 bases). Germline CDR1 is SQVTM and CDR2 is ANQGSEA. CDR3 length equals 13 residues. With 1 base removed from V and 7 bases from J, the gap between germline ends came to 8 bases. The CDR3 DNA reads TGCAGCGTTGAAGCTGACAGCAATTCACCCCTCCACTTT. Translated: CSVEADSNSPLHF. Together with reference TRBV29-1 and TRBJ1-6, the CDR3 gives the full variable domain: SAVISQKPSRDICQRGTSLTIQCQVDSQVTMMFWYRQQPGQSLTLIATANQGSEATYESGFVIDKFPISRPNLTFSTLTVSNMSPEDSSIYLCSVEADSNSPLHFGNGTRLTVT.

This chain uses TRBV7-8 with TRBJ2-4, with D unclear. The CDR3 has 15 residues. Deletions cut 4 bases from V and 1 base from J, with 11 bases between. Germline CDR1 reads SGHVS; CDR2 reads FQNEAQ. The CDR3 DNA reads TGTGCCAGCAGCTCGACAAATGGTGCCAAAAACATTCAGTACTTC. It is translated as CASSSTNGAKNIQYF.

The sample holds a few counts of this clone. The chain recombines TRBV9 with TRBJ2-2; D gene unclear. The length of the CDR3 is 14 residues. The V gene's germline CDR1 is SGDLS and CDR2 YYNGEE. V shed 0 bases and J shed 9 bases, with 12 bases lying between them. The CDR3 loop reads CASSVEGIGRELFF. The CDR3 DNA is TGTGCCAGCAGCGTAGAGGGCATAGGGAGGGAGCTGTTTTTT.

A remark on this clone: A junction boundary mismatches the germline segment, possibly from a read error. The chain combines TRBV23-1 with TRBJ1-6, with D maybe TRBD1 (5 bases). TRBV23-1 counts as an open reading frame of uncertain function. This CDR3 region has 10 residues. The CDR3 reads CASGGEGLGF. Written as DNA, the CDR3 is TGCGCCAGCGGGGGGGAGGGGCTGGGGTTT.

The CDR3 nucleotides are TGTGCCAGCCGTGGGACTAGCGGGAGAGACCCCTACAATGAGCAGTTCTTC. Its translation: CASRGTSGRDPYNEQFF. V is TRBV27 and J is TRBJ2-1; 14 nucleotides agree with TRBD2. The germline gives CDR1 MNHEY, CDR2 SMNVEV (reference sequence). The CDR3 spans 17 residues. Losses at the gene ends were 8 bases for V and 2 bases for J; bases not matched to a gene: 8.

The chain carries TRBV5-1 and TRBJ2-3, with 16 bases that match TRBD2. The CDR3 runs to 18 residues. V lost 2 bases, J lost 5 bases, and 8 bases stayed unmatched. CDR1 is SGHRS and CDR2 is YFSETQ in the germline V gene. The CDR3 region is CASSFTGLAGGRVDTQYF. The DNA for the CDR3 is TGCGCCAGCAGCTTTACGGGACTAGCGGGGGGGCGCGTAGATACGCAGTATTTT.

Only a few counts were recorded for this clone. This rearrangement joins TRBV9 to TRBJ2-7, with 8 bases that match TRBD2. V was pared by 3 bases and J by 5 bases, with 13 bases of the junction left unmatched. The CDR3 sequence is 16 residues long. Germline V gene lookup returns CDR1 SGDLS and CDR2 YYNGEE. The chain's CDR3 is CASSAPRYSGRNEQYF. The CDR3 DNA follows: TGTGCCAGCAGCGCCCCCAGGTACAGCGGGAGAAACGAGCAGTACTTC.

V gene TRBV14 combines with J gene TRBJ2-2; a weak D match, TRBD2 (5 bases). Trimming cost V 1 base and J 5 bases, with 14 bases left between them. This CDR3 has 16 amino acids. Germline assignment: CDR1 SGHDN and CDR2 FVKESK. CDR3 residues: CASSQGGFPLTGELFF. The CDR3 DNA is TGTGCCAGCAGCCAAGGCGGGTTCCCTCTAACCGGGGAGCTGTTTTTT. The full variable domain, in which reference TRBV14 and TRBJ2-2 provide the parts outside the CDR3, is EAGVTQFPSHSVIEKGQTVTLRCDPISGHDNLYWYRRVMGKEIKFLLHFVKESKQDESGMPNNRFLAERTGGTYSTLKVQPAELEDSGVYFCASSQGGFPLTGELFFGEGSRLTVL.

This clone was detected only a few times. The chain uses TRBV10-3 and TRBJ2-3; D is perhaps TRBD2 (5 bases). Germline V gives CDR1 ENHRY, CDR2 SYGVKD. This CDR3 spans 15 amino acids. V was shortened by 3 bases and J by 6 bases, with 16 bases between the two germline ends. In nucleotides, the CDR3 is TGTGCCATCAGTGAATCGGGGTACTTGGCCGATACGCAGTATTTT. Amino acid sequence: CAISESGYLADTQYF.

This clone was counted between two and nine times. The rearrangement links TRBV6-1 to TRBJ1-2; no reliable D call. V lost 3 bases, J lost 0 bases, and 14 bases lay in between. The CDR3 runs 16 residues. Germline V gene lookup returns CDR1 MNHNS and CDR2 SASEGT. The CDR3 here is CASSDPGENTNYGYTF. The CDR3 DNA sequence: TGTGCCAGCAGTGATCCAGGAGAGAATACTAACTATGGCTACACCTTC.

The chain combines TRBV6-2 or TRBV6-3 with TRBJ2-7; no definite D call. Per germline, CDR1 MNHEY and CDR2 SVGEGT. V dropped 2 bases and J dropped 3 bases, with 8 bases sitting between them. The CDR3 contains 13 residues. The CDR3 here is CASSYPRHYEQYF. The CDR3 DNA is TGTGCCAGCAGTTACCCCCGGCACTACGAGCAGTACTTC.